This T cell receptor (beta chain) comes out of a study of T cell repertoires in cytomegalovirus infection. Overall study context: Indications came from public TCR beta signatures; they pointed to CMV infection and to a matching HLA type.

MiXCR was run by TCRdb on the reads, yielding one entry per CDR3 protein. The top ten hold about 4.2% of the sample, which has approximately 190,000 distinct CDR3 sequences, roughly 9.8% seen once. The V gene end was trimmed by 4 bases and the J gene end by 8 bases; junction bases not matched to a gene: 9. This CDR3 spans 17 amino acids. CDR1 and CDR2 from the germline V gene are LNHDA and SQIVND (reference sequence). Points from the study as a whole: Cumulative frequency (of public TCR beta family members) identified carriers of CMV plus the relevant HLA.

The table lists this clonotype with many counts. The antigen remains undetermined. This TCR was sampled from a human donor in good health (CMV status not recorded). Some clones in this sample may be carry-over from other donors' samples. The chain is built from TRBV19 and TRBJ1-6, with 12 bases aligning to TRBD1. The sample comprised PBMCs. The CDR3 DNA follows: TGTGCCAGTAGTACCTTCCCGGGACAGGGGGCGCATTCACCCCTCCACTTT. It is translated as CASSTFPGQGAHSPLHF.